These 22 T cell receptor beta chains were all obtained from the same sample, sequenced in a study of CD8+CD57+ T cells in acquired aplastic anemia (dated by TCRdb to 2017 to 2018). Patients chosen for sequencing had shown expansion of CD8+CD57+ cells by flow cytometry. Sequenced on an Illumina HiSeq 2000. Genomic DNA served as template for TCR beta VDJ combination and CDR3 sequence profiling. The raw public data were reprocessed by TCRdb itself: fastp quality trimming at Q25, MiXCR clonotype calling, in-frame beta chains only. Records with the same CDR3 protein are collapsed into one entry carrying the most frequent genes and DNA. Present in this sample are under 250,000 distinct CDR3 sequences, roughly 60% of which were seen just once. Of the sample, roughly 62% is held by the ten largest clones. The sequencing input was sorted CD4+, CD8+, or CD8+CD57+ T cells (not recorded which) from PBMCs. These receptors came from a human donor with aplastic anemia.

The chain joins TRBV5-1 to TRBJ2-3; 13 bases are a match to TRBD2. Germline assignment: CDR1 SGHRS and CDR2 YFSETQ. The CDR3 totals 16 residues. After removal of 4 bases from V and 2 bases from J, the junction contained 4 bases not matched to a gene. The CDR3 nucleotides are TGCGCCAGCAGCAGGGGACTAGCGGGATCCACAGATACGCAGTATTTT. Its protein product is CASSRGLAGSTDTQYF.

CDR3 protein: CATSSSVYNEQFF. The CDR3, as DNA: TGTGCCACCAGCAGCTCCGTTTACAATGAGCAGTTCTTC. The rearrangement uses TRBV15 and TRBJ2-1, with D unclear. V was pared by 3 bases and J by 4 bases, with 7 bases between. The germline CDR1 and CDR2 sequences are LNHNV and YYDKDF (reference sequence). The CDR3 runs 13 residues.

This clonotype came up a few times. V usage is TRBV10-3 and J usage is TRBJ2-7, with 9 bases fitting TRBD1. This CDR3 is 15 amino acids long. Germline CDR1 is ENHRY and CDR2 is SYGVKD. J lost 4 bases, V lost 6 bases, and 10 bases had no gene match. This CDR3 is CAISGTGSGLYEQYF. The DNA for the CDR3 is TGTGCCATCAGCGGGACAGGGAGTGGGCTTTACGAGCAGTACTTC.

V and J are TRBV7-9 and TRBJ2-5, with D perhaps TRBD1 (5 bases). CDR3 size: 14 residues. Germline CDR1 is SEHNR and CDR2 is FQNEAQ (reference sequence). V lost 3 bases to trimming and J lost 5 bases, with 13 bases between them. The DNA of the CDR3 is TGTGCCAGCAGCTTTGGGCTGGGGCAGGAGACCCAGTACTTC. This translates into CASSFGLGQETQYF. The variable domain in full, completed from reference TRBV7-9 and TRBJ2-5, reads DTGVSQNPRHKITKRGQNVTFRCDPISEHNRLYWYRQTLGQGPEFLTYFQNEAQLEKSRLLSDRFSAERPKGSFSTLEIQRTEQGDSAMYLCASSFGLGQETQYFGPGTRLLVL.

The genes are TRBV10-2 and TRBJ2-1; D may be TRBD1 or TRBD2 (7 bases each). V lost 8 bases, J lost 1 base, and 12 bases lay in between. CDR1 is WSHSY and CDR2 is SAAADI in the germline V gene. The CDR3 consists of 14 residues. CDR3 loop: CASLRGGSYNEQFF. The CDR3 DNA is TGCGCCAGCCTCAGGGGGGGATCCTACAATGAGCAGTTCTTC.

There are many counts of this clonotype. The genes are TRBV10-1 and TRBJ1-1, with TRBD1 identical over 8 bases. The CDR3 is 14 residues long. The junction had 7 bases not matched to a gene; V was cut back by 4 bases and J by 6 bases. The germline gives CDR1 WNHNN, CDR2 SYGVQD (reference sequence). The CDR3 region is CASSGYRDRPEAFF. The CDR3 DNA follows: TGCGCCAGCAGTGGTTATCGGGACAGGCCTGAAGCTTTCTTT.

This chain links TRBV7-4 with TRBJ2-1; D might be TRBD1 or TRBD2, each matching 5 bases. V gave up 1 base and J gave up 5 bases, with 12 bases separating them. Germline lookup yields CDR1 SGHVT and CDR2 SQSDAQ. This CDR3 is 15 amino acids long. CDR3 nucleotides: TGTGCCAGCAGCTTAGTCCTAGAGGGGAACAATGAGCAGTTCTTC. It is translated as CASSLVLEGNNEQFF.

V gene TRBV20-1 combines with J gene TRBJ1-2; maybe TRBD1 (6 bases). The CDR3 consists of 14 residues. Germline V gene lookup returns CDR1 DFQATT and CDR2 SNEGSKA (reference sequence). V dropped 6 bases and J dropped 7 bases, with 21 bases sitting between them. DNA for the CDR3: TGCAGTGCAGGTAGGATAGCGGGGGCTAGTGGCTACACCTTC. Encoded protein: CSAGRIAGASGYTF.

The table lists this clonotype with a count of one. The chain joins TRBV2 to TRBJ2-5, with TRBD1 matching 7 bases. The CDR3 is 15 residues long. Unmatched junction bases numbered 7, after V lost 4 bases and J lost 2 bases. Germline loops: CDR1 SNHLY, CDR2 FYNNEI. In nucleotides, the CDR3 is TGTGCCAGCAGTGCAATGGGACAGCCACAAGAGACCCAGTACTTC. Translating it yields CASSAMGQPQETQYF.

In nucleotides, the CDR3 is TGTGCCAGCAGTTTTGGGGGGCTTGGCTACACCTTC. Its translation is CASSFGGLGYTF. The rearrangement links TRBV12-3 or TRBV12-4 to TRBJ1-2, with D perhaps matching TRBD1 (6 bases). V was cut by 3 bases and J by 7 bases, with 9 bases left in between. The CDR3 is made up of 12 amino acids.

A few counts support this clonotype. V usage is TRBV7-9 and J usage is TRBJ2-7; maybe TRBD1 (5 bases). CDR3 length equals 13 residues. Germline-derived CDR1 and CDR2 are SEHNR and FQNEAQ (reference sequence). Between the trimmed V and J ends, which lost 3 bases and 5 bases, there was a span of 11 bases. The CDR3 bases are TGTGCCAGCAGCTTCCCAGGGTCGGACGAGCAGTACTTC. This translates into CASSFPGSDEQYF.

A few counts support this clonotype. V gene TRBV7-2 combines with J gene TRBJ2-7; D is possibly TRBD2 (5 bases). CDR1 and CDR2 from the germline V gene are SGHTA and FQGNSA. Trimming removed 8 bases at V and 1 base at J, with 9 bases between. CDR3 length: 12 amino acids. The DNA of the CDR3 is TGTGCCAGCTCGGAGGTTTCCTACGAGCAGTACTTC. Translating gives CASSEVSYEQYF.

The gene calls are TRBV7-6 and TRBJ1-1; D ambiguous. The ends were cut back, 5 bases at V and 0 bases at J, with 19 bases in the middle. In germline, CDR1 is SGHVS, CDR2 FNYEAQ. The CDR3 sequence is 17 residues long. In DNA form, the CDR3 reads TGTGCCAGCAGCCTGAGTGGTGGCGTAAGTTTGAACACTGAAGCTTTCTTT. This gives the protein CASSLSGGVSLNTEAFF.

This clonotype appeared many times. The rearrangement uses TRBV4-1 and TRBJ2-2; D may be TRBD1 (6 bases). The CDR3 is 15 residues long. The V end lost 2 bases, the J end lost 7 bases, and 14 bases lay between the germline ends. Per the germline V gene, CDR1 is MGHRA and CDR2 is YSYEKL. CDR3 amino acids: CASSQYRDASGELFF. In DNA, the CDR3 is TGCGCCAGCAGCCAATACAGGGATGCCAGCGGGGAGCTGTTTTTT.

The chain recombines TRBV9 with TRBJ2-7; no clear D. The CDR3 runs 12 residues. Trimming left V 0 bases short and J 6 bases short, with 7 bases between. The germline V gene has CDR1 SGDLS and CDR2 YYNGEE. CDR3 in amino acids: CASSVGWGEQYF. CDR3 DNA sequence: TGTGCCAGCAGCGTAGGATGGGGCGAGCAGTACTTC. Full variable domain (missing parts from reference TRBV9 and TRBJ2-7): DSGVTQTPKHLITATGQRVTLRCSPRSGDLSVYWYQQSLDQGLQFLIQYYNGEERAKGNILERFSAQQFPDLHSELNLSSLELGDSALYFCASSVGWGEQYFGPGTRLTVT.

This chain connects TRBV5-1 to TRBJ1-1; a possible D gene is TRBD1 (5 bases). V was trimmed by 3 bases and J by 0 bases, leaving 12 bases between them. Germline CDR1 is SGHRS and CDR2 is YFSETQ. There are 15 residues in the CDR3. CDR3 in amino acids: CASSSHPGLNTEAFF. DNA for the CDR3: TGCGCCAGCAGCTCACACCCAGGGTTGAACACTGAAGCTTTCTTT.

The chain has TRBV2 and TRBJ1-3, with 7 bases lining up with TRBD1. The CDR3 totals 14 residues. V lost 7 bases to trimming and J lost 0 bases; unmatched junction nucleotides: 3. Germline V CDR1 and CDR2: SNHLY, FYNNEI. The CDR3 protein is CASTGTASGNTIYF. CDR3 nucleotides: TGTGCCAGCACCGGGACAGCCTCTGGAAACACCATATATTTT.

This clonotype turned up a few times. This chain links TRBV10-1 with TRBJ2-1; the match to TRBD2 covers 10 bases. This CDR3 has 16 residues. CDR1 and CDR2 (germline): WNHNN, SYGVQD (reference sequence). J was trimmed by 9 bases and V by 4 bases; bases with no gene match: 12. The CDR3 is CASSVFASGGAGEQFF. The CDR3 coding sequence is TGCGCCAGCAGTGTCTTCGCAAGCGGGGGGGCAGGTGAGCAGTTCTTC.

The CDR3 DNA follows: TGTGCCAGCAGCGTAGGAAGAGGTCCTCCTAACTATGGCTACACCTTC. Its protein is CASSVGRGPPNYGYTF. The V call is TRBV9, the J call TRBJ1-2; D call uncertain. V was trimmed by 0 bases and J by 0 bases, leaving 12 bases between them. The CDR3 covers 16 residues. From germline, CDR1 is SGDLS and CDR2 YYNGEE.

This clonotype occurred a few times. The chain is built from TRBV20-1 and TRBJ2-1; no definite D call. This CDR3 comprises 12 residues. Germline V lookup: CDR1 DFQATT, CDR2 SNEGSKA (reference sequence). Trimming took off 0 bases at V and 7 bases at J, with 7 bases between the two ends. The CDR3 region is CSARDLENEQFF. The CDR3 coding sequence is TGCAGTGCTAGAGATTTAGAAAATGAGCAGTTCTTC.

The chain has TRBV20-1 and TRBJ2-1; D not resolved. The V and J ends lost 2 bases and 6 bases respectively, with 8 bases between them. Germline-derived CDR1 and CDR2 are DFQATT and SNEGSKA (reference sequence). The CDR3 covers 12 residues. CDR3 DNA sequence: TGCAGTGCTAGACTCAGGCTCAATGAGCAGTTCTTC. The encoded protein is CSARLRLNEQFF.

This clonotype has at least ten counts. The chain recombines TRBV5-5 with TRBJ2-3; 10 bases agree with TRBD1. J gave up 4 bases and V 4 bases, and 3 bases lay outside the gene matches. The CDR3 is 14 amino acids. From germline, CDR1 is SGHKS and CDR2 YYEKEE (reference sequence). Written as DNA, the CDR3 is TGTGCCAGCAGCCCCGGACAGGGGGCAGATACGCAGTATTTT. This encodes CASSPGQGADTQYF.